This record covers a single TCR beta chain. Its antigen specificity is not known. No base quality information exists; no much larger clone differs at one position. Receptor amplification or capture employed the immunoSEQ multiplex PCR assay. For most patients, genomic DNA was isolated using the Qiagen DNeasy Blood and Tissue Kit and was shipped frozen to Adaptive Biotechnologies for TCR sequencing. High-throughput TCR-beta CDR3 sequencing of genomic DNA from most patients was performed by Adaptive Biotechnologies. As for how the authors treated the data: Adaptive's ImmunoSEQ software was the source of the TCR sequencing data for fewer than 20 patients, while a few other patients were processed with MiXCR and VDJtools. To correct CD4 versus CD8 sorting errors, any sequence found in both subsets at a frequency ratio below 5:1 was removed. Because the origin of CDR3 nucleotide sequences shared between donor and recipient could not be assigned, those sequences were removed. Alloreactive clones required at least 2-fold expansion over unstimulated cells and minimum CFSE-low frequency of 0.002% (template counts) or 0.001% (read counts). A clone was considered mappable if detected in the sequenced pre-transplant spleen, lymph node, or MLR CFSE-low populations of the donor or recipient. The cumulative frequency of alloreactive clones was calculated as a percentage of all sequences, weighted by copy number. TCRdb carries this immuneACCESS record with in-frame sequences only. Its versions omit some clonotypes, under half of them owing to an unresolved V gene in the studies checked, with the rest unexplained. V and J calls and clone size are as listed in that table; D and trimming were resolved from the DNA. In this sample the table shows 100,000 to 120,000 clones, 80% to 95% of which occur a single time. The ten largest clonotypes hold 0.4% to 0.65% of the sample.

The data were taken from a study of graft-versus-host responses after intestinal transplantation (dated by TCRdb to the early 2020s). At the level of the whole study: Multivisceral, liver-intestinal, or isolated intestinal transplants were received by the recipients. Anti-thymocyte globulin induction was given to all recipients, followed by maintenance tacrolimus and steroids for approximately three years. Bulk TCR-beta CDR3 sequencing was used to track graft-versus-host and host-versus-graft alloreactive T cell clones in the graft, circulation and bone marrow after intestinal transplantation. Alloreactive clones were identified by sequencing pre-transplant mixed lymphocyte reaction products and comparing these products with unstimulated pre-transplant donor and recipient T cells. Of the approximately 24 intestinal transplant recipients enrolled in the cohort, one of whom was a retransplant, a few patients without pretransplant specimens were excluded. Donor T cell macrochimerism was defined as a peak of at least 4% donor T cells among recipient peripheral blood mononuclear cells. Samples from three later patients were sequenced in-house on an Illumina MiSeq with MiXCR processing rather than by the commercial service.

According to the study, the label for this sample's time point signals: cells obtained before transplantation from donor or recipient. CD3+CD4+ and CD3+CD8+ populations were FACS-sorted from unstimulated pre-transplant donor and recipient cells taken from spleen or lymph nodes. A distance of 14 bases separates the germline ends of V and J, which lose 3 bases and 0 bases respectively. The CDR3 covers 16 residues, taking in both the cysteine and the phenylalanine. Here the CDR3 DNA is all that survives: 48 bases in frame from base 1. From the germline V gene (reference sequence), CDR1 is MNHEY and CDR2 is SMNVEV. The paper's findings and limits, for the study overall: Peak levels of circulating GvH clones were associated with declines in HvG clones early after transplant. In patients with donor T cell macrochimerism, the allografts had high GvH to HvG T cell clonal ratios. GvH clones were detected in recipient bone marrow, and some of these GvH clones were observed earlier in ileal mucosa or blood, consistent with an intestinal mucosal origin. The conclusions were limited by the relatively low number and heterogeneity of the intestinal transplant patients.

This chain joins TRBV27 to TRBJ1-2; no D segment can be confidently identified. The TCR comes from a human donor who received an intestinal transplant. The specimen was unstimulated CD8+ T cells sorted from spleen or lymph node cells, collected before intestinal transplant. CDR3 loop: CASSLIMEATNYGYTF. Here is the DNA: TGTGCCAGCAGTTTGATCATGGAGGCGACTAACTATGGCTACACCTTC.